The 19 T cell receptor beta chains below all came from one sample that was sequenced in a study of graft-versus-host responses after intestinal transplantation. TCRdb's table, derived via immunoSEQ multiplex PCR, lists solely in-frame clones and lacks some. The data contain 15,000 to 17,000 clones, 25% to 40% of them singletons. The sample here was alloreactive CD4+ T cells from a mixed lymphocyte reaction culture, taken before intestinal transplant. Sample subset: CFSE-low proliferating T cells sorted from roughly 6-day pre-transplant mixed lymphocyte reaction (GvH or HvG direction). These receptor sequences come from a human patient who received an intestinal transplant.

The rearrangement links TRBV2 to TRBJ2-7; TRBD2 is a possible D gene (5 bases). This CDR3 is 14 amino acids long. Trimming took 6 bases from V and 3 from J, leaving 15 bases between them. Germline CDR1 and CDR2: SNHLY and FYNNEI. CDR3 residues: CASRDQEVSYEQYF. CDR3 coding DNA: TGTGCCAGCAGAGACCAGGAGGTGAGCTACGAGCAGTACTTC.

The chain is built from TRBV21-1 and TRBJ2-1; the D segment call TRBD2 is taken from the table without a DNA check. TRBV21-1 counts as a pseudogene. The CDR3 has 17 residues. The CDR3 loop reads CASSSLHFAPRLDEQFF. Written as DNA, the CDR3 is TGTGCCAGCAGCTCACTCCACTTCGCCCCTAGGTTGGATGAGCAGTTCTTC.

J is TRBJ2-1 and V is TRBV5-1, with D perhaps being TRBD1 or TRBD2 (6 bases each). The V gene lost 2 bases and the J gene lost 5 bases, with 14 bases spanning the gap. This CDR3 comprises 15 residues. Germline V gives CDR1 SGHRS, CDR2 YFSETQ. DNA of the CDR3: TGCGCCAGCAGCTTTGTGGCGGGACACAACAATGAGCAGTTCTTC. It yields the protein CASSFVAGHNNEQFF.

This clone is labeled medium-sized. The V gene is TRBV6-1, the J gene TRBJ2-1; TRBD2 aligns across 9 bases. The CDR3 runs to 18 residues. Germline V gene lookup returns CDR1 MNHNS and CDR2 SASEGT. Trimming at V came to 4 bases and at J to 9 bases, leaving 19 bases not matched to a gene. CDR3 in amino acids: CASSVGWASGVLRSEQFF. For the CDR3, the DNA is TGTGCCAGCAGTGTAGGTTGGGCTAGCGGGGTTTTAAGGTCTGAGCAGTTCTTC.

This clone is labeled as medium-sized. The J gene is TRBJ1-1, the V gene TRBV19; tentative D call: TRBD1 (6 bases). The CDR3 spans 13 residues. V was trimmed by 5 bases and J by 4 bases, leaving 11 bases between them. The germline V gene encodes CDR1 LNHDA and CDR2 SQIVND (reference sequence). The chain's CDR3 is CASSDTGSTEAFF. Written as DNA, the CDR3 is TGTGCCAGTAGTGATACAGGGAGCACTGAAGCTTTCTTT.

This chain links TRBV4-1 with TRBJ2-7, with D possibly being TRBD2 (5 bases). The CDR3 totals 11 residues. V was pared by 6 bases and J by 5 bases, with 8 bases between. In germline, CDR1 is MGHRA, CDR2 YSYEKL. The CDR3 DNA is TGCGCCAGCAGTATCGGGGACGAGCAGTACTTC. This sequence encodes CASSIGDEQYF.

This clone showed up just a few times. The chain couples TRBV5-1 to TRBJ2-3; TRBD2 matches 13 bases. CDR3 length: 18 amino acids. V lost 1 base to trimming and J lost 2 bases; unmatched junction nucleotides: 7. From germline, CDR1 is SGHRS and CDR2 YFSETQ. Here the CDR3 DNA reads TGCGCCAGCAGCTTGCGGACTAGCGGGAGAGGCGACACAGATACGCAGTATTTT. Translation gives CASSLRTSGRGDTDTQYF. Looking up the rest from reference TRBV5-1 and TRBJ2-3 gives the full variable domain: KAGVTQTPRYLIKTRGQQVTLSCSPISGHRSVSWYQQTPGQGLQFLFEYFSETQRNKGNFPGRFSGRQFSNSRSEMNVSTLELGDSALYLCASSLRTSGRGDTDTQYFGPGTRLTVL.

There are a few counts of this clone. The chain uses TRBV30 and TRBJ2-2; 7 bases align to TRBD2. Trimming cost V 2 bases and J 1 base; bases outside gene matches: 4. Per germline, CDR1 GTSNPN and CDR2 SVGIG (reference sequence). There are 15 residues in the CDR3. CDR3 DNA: TGTGCCTGGAGTCTGGGCGGGGGGAACACCGGGGAGCTGTTTTTT. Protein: CAWSLGGGNTGELFF.

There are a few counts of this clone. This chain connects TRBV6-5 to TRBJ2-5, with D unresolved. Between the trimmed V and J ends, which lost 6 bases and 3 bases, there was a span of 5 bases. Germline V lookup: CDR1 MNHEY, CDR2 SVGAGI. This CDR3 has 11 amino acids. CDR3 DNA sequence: TGTGCCAGCAGGTCAGAAGAGACCCAGTACTTC. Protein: CASRSEETQYF.

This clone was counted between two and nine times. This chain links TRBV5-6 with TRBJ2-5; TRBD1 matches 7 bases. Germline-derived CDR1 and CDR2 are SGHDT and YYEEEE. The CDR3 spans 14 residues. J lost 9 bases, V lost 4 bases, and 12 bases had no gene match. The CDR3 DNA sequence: TGTGCCAGCAGCACACGCGACAGGGTTGAGGCCCAGTACTTC. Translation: CASSTRDRVEAQYF.

In DNA, the CDR3 is TGTGCCAGCAGCCCCAGGCGGGACATTGGAATCTATGGCTACACCTTC. As protein: CASSPRRDIGIYGYTF. This sequence joins TRBV7-9 and TRBJ1-2, with D maybe TRBD1 (6 bases). The V gene lost 5 bases and the J gene lost 4 bases, with 20 bases spanning the gap. In germline, CDR1 is SEHNR, CDR2 FQNEAQ (reference sequence). The CDR3 extends over 16 amino acids.

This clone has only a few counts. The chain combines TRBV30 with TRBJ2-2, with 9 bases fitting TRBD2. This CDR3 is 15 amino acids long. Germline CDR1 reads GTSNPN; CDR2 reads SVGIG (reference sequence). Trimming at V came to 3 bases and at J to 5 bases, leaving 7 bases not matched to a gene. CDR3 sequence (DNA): TGTGCCTGGAGCCGGAGGCTAGCGGGGACCGGGGAGCTGTTTTTT. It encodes CAWSRRLAGTGELFF.

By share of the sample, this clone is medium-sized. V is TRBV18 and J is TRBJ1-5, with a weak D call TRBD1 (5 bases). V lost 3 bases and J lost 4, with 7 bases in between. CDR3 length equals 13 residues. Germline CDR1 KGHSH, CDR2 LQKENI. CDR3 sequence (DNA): TGTGCCAGCTCACCTGACAGAAATCAGCCCCAGCATTTT. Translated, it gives CASSPDRNQPQHF.

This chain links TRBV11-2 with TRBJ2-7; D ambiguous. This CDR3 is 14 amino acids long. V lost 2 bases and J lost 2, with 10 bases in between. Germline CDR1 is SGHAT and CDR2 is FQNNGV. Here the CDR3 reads CASSLLGSTYEQYF. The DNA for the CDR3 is TGTGCCAGCAGCTTACTAGGGTCCACCTACGAGCAGTACTTC.

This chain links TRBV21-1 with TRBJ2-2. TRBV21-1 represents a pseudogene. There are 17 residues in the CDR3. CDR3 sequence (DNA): TGTGCCAGCAGCAAAACCCGGACCGAGGATCGGACCGGGGAGCTGTTTTTT. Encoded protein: CASSKTRTEDRTGELFF.

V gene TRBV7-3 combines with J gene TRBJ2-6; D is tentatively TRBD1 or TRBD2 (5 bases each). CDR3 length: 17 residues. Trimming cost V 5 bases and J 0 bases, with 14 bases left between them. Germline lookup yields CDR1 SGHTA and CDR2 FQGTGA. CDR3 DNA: TGTGCCAGCAGCACAAGTGGGACCAGCTCTGGGGCCAACGTCCTGACTTTC. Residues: CASSTSGTSSGANVLTF.

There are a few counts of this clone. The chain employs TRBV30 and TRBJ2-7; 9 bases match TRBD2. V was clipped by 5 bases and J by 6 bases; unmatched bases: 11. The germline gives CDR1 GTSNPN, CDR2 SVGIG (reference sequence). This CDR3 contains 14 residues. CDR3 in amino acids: CAWADSRGGIEQYF. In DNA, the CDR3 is TGTGCCTGGGCGGACTCGCGGGGGGGGATCGAGCAGTACTTC.

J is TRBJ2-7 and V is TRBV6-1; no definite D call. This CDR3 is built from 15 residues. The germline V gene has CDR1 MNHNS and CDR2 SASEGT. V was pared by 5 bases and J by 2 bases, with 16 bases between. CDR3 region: CASSRTVLSTYEQYF. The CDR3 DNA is TGTGCCAGCAGTCGGACCGTCCTTAGCACCTACGAGCAGTACTTC.

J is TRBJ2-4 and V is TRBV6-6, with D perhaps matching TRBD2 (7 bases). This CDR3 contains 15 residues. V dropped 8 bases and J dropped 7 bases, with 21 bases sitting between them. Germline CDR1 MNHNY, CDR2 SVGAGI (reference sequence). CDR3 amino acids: CASGSSLGGGNIQYF. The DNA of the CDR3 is TGTGCCAGCGGCAGCTCTTTGGGAGGGGGGAACATTCAGTACTTC.